Listed below are T cell receptor beta chains from one sample, sequenced in a study of neurological immune-mediated disorders. TCRdb re-called the 5' RACE reads with MiXCR, one entry per CDR3 protein. The data contain tens of thousands of distinct CDR3 sequences, roughly an eighth of them singletons. The sequencing input was PBMCs. These receptors were taken from a man in his 60s in good health. Each CDR3 is given with its conserved first and last residue.

TRBJ2-1	TRBV15	CATSRITRGDEQFF
TRBJ2-5	TRBV2	CASSEGTSGGLETQYF
TRBJ2-1	TRBV15	CATSRDRGGVIYNEQFF
TRBJ1-2	TRBV7-2	CASSLWEAGYTF
TRBJ2-1	TRBV5-1	CASSPPLGQSYNEQFF
TRBJ2-2	TRBV7-2	CASRATSNTGELFF
TRBJ2-3	TRBV20-1	CSARDSRSGTDTQYF
TRBJ2-5	TRBV5-1	CASSSGLSGETQYF
TRBJ1-4	TRBV7-9	CASSSTEKLFF
TRBJ2-7	TRBV27	CASSLGEFYEQYF
TRBJ2-7	TRBV7-2	CASSRSYEQYF
TRBJ2-7	TRBV18	CASSPSFGASYEQYF
TRBJ2-3	TRBV5-6	CASSSLYDSTDTQYF
TRBJ2-2	TRBV5-1	CASRFPGTENTGELFF
TRBJ2-2	TRBV4-3	CASSPIALAVDGELFF
TRBJ1-2	TRBV6-2/TRBV6-3	CASRLHDPNYGYTF
TRBJ2-7	TRBV20-1	CSARDGSYEQYF
TRBJ2-7	TRBV20-1	CSAPNIDRGRSYEQYF
TRBJ1-1	TRBV12-3/TRBV12-4	CASSQPGRGNTEAFF
TRBJ1-2	TRBV9	CASSVGQGSSYGYTF
TRBJ2-7	TRBV27	CASRTGTGFYEQYF
TRBJ1-1	TRBV6-1	CARRARTGRTEAFF
TRBJ2-5	TRBV5-1	CASSLPETSVETQYF
TRBJ2-7	TRBV18	CASSPPGQGPYEQYF
TRBJ1-1	TRBV6-6	CASRLGTSNTEAFF
TRBJ1-2	TRBV5-1	CASSREGTVGENGYTF
TRBJ2-2	TRBV18	CASSPLGQGARNGELFF
TRBJ1-2	TRBV12-3/TRBV12-4	CASSSGPPWNYGYTF
TRBJ1-5	TRBV20-1	CSAPTGGTRSNQPQHF
TRBJ1-1	TRBV12-3/TRBV12-4	CASTLQGTNTEAFF